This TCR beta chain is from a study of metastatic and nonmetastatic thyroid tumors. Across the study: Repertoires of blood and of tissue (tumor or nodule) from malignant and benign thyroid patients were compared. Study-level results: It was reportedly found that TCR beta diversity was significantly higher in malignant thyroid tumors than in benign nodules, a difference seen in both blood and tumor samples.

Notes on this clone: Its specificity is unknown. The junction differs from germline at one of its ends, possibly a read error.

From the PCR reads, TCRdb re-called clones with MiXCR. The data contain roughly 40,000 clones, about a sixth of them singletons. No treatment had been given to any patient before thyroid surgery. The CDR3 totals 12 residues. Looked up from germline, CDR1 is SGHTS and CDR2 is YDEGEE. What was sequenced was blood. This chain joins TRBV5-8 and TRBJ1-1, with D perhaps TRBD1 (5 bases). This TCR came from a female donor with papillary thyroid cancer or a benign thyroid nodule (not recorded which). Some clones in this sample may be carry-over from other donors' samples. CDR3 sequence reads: CTSSLVLGPAFF. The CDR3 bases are TGTACCAGCAGCTTGGTTTTGGGGCCCGCTTTCTTT.